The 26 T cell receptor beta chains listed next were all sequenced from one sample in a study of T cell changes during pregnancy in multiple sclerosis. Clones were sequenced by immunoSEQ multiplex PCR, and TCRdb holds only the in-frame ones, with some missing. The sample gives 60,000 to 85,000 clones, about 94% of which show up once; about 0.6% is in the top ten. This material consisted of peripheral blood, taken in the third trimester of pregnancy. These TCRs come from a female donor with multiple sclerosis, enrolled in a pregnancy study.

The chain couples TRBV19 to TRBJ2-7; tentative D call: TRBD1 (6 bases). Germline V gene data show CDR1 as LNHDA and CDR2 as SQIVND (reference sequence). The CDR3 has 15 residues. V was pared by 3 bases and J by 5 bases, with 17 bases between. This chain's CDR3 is CASSIPPSGANEQYF. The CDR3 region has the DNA TGTGCCAGTAGTATCCCCCCGTCAGGGGCAAACGAGCAGTACTTC.

CDR3 sequence reads: CASRRTGGYEQYF. The CDR3 bases are TGTGCCAGCAGACGGACAGGGGGCTACGAGCAGTACTTC. This sequence joins TRBV5-5 and TRBJ2-7; 10 nucleotides agree with TRBD1. V shed 5 bases and J 3 bases; nucleotides not matched to a gene: 2. The germline gives CDR1 SGHKS, CDR2 YYEKEE (reference sequence). This CDR3 is built from 13 residues.

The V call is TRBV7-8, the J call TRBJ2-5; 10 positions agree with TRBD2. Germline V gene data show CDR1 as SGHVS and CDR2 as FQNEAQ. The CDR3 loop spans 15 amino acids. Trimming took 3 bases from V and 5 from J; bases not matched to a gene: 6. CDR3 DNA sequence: TGTGCCAGCAGCTTGAGCGGGGGGGGCAGCGAGACCCAGTACTTC. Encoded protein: CASSLSGGGSETQYF.

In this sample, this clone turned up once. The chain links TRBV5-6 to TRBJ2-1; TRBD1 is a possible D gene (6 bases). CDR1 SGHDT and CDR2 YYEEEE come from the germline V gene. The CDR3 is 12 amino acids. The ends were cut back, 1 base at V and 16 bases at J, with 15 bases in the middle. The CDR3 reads CASSLWGRWVFF. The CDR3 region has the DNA TGTGCCAGCAGCTTGTGGGGGCGGTGGGTATTCTTC.

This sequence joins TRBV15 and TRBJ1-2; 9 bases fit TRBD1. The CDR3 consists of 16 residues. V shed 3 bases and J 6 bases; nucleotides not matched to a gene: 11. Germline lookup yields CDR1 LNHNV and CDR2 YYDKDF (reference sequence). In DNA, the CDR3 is TGTGCCACCAGCAGGAGTGGGACAGGGAGAGGGGATGGCTACACCTTC. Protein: CATSRSGTGRGDGYTF.

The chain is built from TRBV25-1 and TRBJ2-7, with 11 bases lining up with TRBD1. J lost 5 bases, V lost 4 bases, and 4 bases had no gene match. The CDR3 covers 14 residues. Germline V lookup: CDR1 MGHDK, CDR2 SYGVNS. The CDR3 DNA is TGTGCCAGCAGTGCCCGGGACAGGGGGGACGAGCAGTACTTC. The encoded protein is CASSARDRGDEQYF.

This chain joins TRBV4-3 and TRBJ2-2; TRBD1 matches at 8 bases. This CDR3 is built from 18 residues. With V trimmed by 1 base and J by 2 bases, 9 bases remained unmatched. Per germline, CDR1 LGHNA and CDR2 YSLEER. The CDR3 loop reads CASSQGQGFRGNTGELFF. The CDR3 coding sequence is TGCGCCAGCAGCCAAGGACAGGGGTTTAGAGGAAACACCGGGGAGCTGTTTTTT.

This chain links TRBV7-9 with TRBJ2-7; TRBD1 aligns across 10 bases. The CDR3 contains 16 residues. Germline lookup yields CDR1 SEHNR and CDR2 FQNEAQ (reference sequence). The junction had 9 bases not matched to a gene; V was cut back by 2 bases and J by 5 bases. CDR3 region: CASSLIGGQGKDEQYF. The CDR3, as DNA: TGTGCCAGCAGCTTAATTGGGGGACAGGGGAAGGACGAGCAGTACTTC.

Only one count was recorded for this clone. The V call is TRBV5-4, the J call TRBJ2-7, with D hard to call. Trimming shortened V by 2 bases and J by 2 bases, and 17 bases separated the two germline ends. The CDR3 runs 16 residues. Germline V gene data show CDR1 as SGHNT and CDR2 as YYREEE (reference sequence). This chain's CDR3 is CASSLEHPVSPYEQYF. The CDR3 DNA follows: TGTGCCAGCAGCTTAGAACACCCTGTATCCCCCTACGAGCAGTACTTC.

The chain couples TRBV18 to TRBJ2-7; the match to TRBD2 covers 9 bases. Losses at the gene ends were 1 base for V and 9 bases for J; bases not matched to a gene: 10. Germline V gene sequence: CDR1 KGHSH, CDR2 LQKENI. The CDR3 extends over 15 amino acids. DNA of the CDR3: TGTGCCAGCTCACCACAAAGCGGGGGGCCTTGGGGGCAGTACTTC. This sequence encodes CASSPQSGGPWGQYF.

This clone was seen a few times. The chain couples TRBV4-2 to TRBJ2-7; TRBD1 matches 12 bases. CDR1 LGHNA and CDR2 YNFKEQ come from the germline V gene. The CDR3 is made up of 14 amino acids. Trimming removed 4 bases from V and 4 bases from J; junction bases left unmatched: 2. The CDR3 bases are TGTGCCAGCAGCCGGGACAGGGGGCCGTACGAGCAGTACTTC. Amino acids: CASSRDRGPYEQYF.

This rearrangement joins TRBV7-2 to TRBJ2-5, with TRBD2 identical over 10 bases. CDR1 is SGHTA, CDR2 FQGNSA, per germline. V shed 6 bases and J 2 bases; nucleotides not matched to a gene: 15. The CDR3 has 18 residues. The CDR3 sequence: CASSSPPGLARWQETQYF. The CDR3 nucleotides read TGTGCCAGCAGTTCGCCCCCGGGACTAGCGAGATGGCAAGAGACCCAGTACTTC.

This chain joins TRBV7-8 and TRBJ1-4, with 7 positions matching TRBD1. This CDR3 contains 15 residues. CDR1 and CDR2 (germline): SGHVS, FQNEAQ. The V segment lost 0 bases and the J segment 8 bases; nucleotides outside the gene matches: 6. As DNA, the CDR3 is TGTGCCAGCAGCTTAGCTGAGGGGGCAGGGGAAAAACTGTTTTTT. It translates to CASSLAEGAGEKLFF. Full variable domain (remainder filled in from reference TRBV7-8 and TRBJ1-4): GAGVSQSPRYKVAKRGQDVALRCDPISGHVSLFWYQQALGQGPEFLTYFQNEAQLDKSGLPSDRFFAERPEGSVSTLKIQRTQQEDSAVYLCASSLAEGAGEKLFFGSGTQLSVL.

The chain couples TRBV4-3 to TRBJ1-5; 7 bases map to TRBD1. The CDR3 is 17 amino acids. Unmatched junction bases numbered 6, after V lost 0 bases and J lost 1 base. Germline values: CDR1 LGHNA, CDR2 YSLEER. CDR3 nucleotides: TGCGCCAGCAGCCAAGAGGCAGGGGGTTGGAGCAATCAGCCCCAGCATTTT. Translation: CASSQEAGGWSNQPQHF.

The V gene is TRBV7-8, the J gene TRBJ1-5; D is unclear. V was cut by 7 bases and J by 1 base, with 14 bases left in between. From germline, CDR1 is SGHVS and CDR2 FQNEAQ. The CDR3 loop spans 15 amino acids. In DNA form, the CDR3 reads TGTGCCAGCACCCTCGGCCGGGGAAGCAATCAGCCCCAGCATTTT. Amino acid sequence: CASTLGRGSNQPQHF.

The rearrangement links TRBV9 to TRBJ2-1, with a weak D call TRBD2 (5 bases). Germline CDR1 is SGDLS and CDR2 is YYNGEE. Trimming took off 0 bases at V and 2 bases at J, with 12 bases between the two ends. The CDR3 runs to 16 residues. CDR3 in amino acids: CASSVAGQRPYNEQFF. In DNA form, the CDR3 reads TGTGCCAGCAGCGTAGCTGGCCAGCGGCCCTACAATGAGCAGTTCTTC. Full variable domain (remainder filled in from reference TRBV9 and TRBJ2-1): DSGVTQTPKHLITATGQRVTLRCSPRSGDLSVYWYQQSLDQGLQFLIQYYNGEERAKGNILERFSAQQFPDLHSELNLSSLELGDSALYFCASSVAGQRPYNEQFFGPGTRLTVL.

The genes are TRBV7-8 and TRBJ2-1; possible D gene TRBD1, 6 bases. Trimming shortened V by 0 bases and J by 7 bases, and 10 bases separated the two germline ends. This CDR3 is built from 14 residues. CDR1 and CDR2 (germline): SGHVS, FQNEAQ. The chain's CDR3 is CASSLATGLNEQFF. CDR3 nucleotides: TGTGCCAGCAGCTTAGCAACAGGGTTAAATGAGCAGTTCTTC. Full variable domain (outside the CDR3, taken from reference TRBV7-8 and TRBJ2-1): GAGVSQSPRYKVAKRGQDVALRCDPISGHVSLFWYQQALGQGPEFLTYFQNEAQLDKSGLPSDRFFAERPEGSVSTLKIQRTQQEDSAVYLCASSLATGLNEQFFGPGTRLTVL.

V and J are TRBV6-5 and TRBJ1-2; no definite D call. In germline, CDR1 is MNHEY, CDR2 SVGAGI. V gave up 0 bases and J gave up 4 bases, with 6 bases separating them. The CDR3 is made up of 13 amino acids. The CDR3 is CASSYSEGYGYTF. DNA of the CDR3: TGTGCCAGCAGTTACTCGGAGGGCTATGGCTACACCTTC.

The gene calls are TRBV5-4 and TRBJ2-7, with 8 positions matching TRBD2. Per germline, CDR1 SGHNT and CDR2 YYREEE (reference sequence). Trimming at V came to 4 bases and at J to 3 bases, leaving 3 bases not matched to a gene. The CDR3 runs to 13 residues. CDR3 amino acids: CASSTTSGYEQYF. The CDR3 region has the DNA TGTGCCAGCAGCACCACTAGCGGCTACGAGCAGTACTTC.

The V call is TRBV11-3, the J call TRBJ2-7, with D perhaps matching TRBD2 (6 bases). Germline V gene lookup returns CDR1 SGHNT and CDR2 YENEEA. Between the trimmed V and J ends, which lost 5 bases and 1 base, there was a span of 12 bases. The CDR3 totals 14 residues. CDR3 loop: CASSPGGLSYEQYF. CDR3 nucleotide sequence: TGTGCCAGCAGCCCTGGGGGACTTTCCTACGAGCAGTACTTC.

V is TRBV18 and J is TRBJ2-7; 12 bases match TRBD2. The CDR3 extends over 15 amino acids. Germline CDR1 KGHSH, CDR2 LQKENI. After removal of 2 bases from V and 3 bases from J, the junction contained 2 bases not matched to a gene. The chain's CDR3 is CASSPRTSGVYEQYF. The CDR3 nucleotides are TGTGCCAGCTCACCAAGGACTAGCGGGGTCTACGAGCAGTACTTC.

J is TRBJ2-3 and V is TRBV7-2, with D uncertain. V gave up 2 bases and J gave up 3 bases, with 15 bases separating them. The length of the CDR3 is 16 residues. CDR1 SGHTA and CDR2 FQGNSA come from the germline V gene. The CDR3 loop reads CASSLTGFSSTDTQYF. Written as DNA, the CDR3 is TGTGCCAGCAGCTTAACGGGTTTCTCCTCTACAGATACGCAGTATTTT.

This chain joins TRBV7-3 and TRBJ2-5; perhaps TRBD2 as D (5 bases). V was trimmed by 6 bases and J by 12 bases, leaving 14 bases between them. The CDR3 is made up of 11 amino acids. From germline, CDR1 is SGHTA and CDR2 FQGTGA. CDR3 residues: CASRDRDSEYF. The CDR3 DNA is TGTGCCAGCAGAGACCGGGATTCGGAGTACTTC.

The CDR3 DNA follows: TGTGCCAGCAGTTTAAATATATTTGTGCGGGAAAAACTGTTTTTT. It codes for CASSLNIFVREKLFF. The chain couples TRBV27 to TRBJ1-4; D is unclear. Trimming stripped 2 bases from V and 8 bases from J, with 15 bases between. The length of the CDR3 is 15 residues. CDR1 and CDR2 from the germline V gene are MNHEY and SMNVEV (reference sequence).

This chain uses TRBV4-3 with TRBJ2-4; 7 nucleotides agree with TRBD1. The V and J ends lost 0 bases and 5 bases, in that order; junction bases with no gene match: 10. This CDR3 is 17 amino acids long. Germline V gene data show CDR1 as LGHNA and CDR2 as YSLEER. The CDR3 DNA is TGCGCCAGCAGCCAAGATCTGAAGGGGGCCTACCAAAACATTCAGTACTTC. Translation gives CASSQDLKGAYQNIQYF.

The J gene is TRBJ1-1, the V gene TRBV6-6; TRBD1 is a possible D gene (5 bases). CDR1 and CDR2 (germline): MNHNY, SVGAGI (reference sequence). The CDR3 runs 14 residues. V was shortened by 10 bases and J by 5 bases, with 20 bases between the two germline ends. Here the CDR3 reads CATKTGISGTEAFF. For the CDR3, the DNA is TGTGCCACTAAAACAGGAATTTCGGGTACTGAAGCTTTCTTT.